Described below is a single T cell receptor (beta chain) sequence and its context. The antigen is undetermined. MiXCR, applied by TCRdb to the reads, yields one record per CDR3 protein. The sample has 830,000 or so distinct CDR3 sequences, about 30% seen once. These data originate in a study of T cell repertoires in cytomegalovirus infection. Germline assignment: CDR1 MDHEN and CDR2 SYDVKM. This CDR3 is 14 amino acids long. V gave up 6 bases and J gave up 8 bases; unmatched junction bases: 9. This rearrangement joins TRBV28 to TRBJ1-4; 7 bases match TRBD1. This specimen consisted of cultured CD8+ T cells from PBMCs, obtained from culture after CMV antigen stimulation. The source is a human donor in good health (CMV status not recorded). Some clones in this sample may be carry-over from other donors' samples. The CDR3 coding sequence is TGTGCCAGCAGGTTCGACAGGGTGAGCGAAAAACTGTTTTTT. It translates to CASRFDRVSEKLFF.